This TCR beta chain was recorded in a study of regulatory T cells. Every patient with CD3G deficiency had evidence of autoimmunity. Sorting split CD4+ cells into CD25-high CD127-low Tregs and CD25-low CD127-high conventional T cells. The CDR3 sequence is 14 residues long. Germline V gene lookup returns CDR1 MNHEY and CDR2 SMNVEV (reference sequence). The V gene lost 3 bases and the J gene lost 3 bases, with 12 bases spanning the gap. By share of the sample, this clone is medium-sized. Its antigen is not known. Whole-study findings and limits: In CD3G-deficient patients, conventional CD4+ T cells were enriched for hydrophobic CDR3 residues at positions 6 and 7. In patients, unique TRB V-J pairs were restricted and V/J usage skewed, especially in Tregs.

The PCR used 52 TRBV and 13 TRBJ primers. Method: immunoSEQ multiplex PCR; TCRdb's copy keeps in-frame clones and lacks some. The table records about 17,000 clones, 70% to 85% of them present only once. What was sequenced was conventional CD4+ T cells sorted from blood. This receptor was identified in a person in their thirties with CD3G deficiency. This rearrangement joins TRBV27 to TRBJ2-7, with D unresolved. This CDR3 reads CASSFHGRDYEQYF. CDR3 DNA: TGTGCCAGCAGTTTTCATGGAAGGGACTACGAGCAGTACTTC.